These 4 T cell receptor beta chains originate from one sample sequenced in a study of technical replicates of blood from a handful of donors. Repertoires were generated with immunoSEQ multiplex PCR, while TCRdb's copy carries only in-frame clones and drops some. The table includes about 94,000 clones, about 96% detected once. The sample consisted of T cells isolated from PBMCs. The origin of the receptors is a human donor in good health.

This clone has a single count. The genes are TRBV11-2 and TRBJ2-1; no definite D call. The CDR3 consists of 12 residues. The V and J ends lost 1 base and 9 bases respectively, with 7 bases between them. Germline values: CDR1 SGHAT, CDR2 FQNNGV. CDR3 coding DNA: TGTGCCAGCAGCTTAGGATCCGGTGAGCAGTTCTTC. It encodes CASSLGSGEQFF.

The chain employs TRBV15 and TRBJ1-4; the match to TRBD1 covers 7 bases. V was clipped by 1 base and J by 3 bases; unmatched bases: 5. The CDR3 has 16 amino acids. The germline CDR1 and CDR2 sequences are LNHNV and YYDKDF (reference sequence). The CDR3 loop is CATSRGPGTANEKLFF. Here the CDR3 DNA reads TGTGCCACCAGCAGAGGTCCCGGGACAGCTAATGAAAAACTGTTTTTT.

The J gene is TRBJ1-2, the V gene TRBV5-4; tentatively, D is TRBD1 (5 bases). The V and J ends lost 9 bases and 4 bases respectively, with 16 bases between them. Germline V gene data show CDR1 as SGHNT and CDR2 as YYREEE (reference sequence). The CDR3 is 13 amino acids. The CDR3 reads CATGGGFSYGYTF. The CDR3 DNA is TGTGCCACCGGGGGGGGGTTCTCCTATGGCTACACCTTC.

The chain uses TRBV10-3 and TRBJ2-2; TRBD2 aligns across 10 bases. J was trimmed by 8 bases and V by 0 bases; bases with no gene match: 3. The CDR3 totals 15 residues. Germline CDR1 reads ENHRY; CDR2 reads SYGVKD. In DNA form, the CDR3 reads TGTGCCATCAGTGAGTCAGCGGGAGGGTCGGGGGAGCTGTTTTTT. Amino acids: CAISESAGGSGELFF.